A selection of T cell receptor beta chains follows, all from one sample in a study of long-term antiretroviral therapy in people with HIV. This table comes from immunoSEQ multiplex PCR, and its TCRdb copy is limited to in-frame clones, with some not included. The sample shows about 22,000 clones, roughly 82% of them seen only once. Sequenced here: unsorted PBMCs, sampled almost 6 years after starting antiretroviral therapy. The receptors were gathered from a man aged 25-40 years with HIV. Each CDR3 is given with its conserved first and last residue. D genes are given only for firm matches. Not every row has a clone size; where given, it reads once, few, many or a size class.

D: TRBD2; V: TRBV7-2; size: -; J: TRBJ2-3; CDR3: CASRSGGLAAPFSTDTQYF; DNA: TGTGCCAGCAGGTCCGGGGGACTAGCGGCACCATTCAGCACAGATACGCAGTATTTT
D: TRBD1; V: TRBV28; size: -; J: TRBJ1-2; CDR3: CASRDRGLGYTF; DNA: TGTGCCAGCCGGGACAGGGGATTAGGCTACACCTTC
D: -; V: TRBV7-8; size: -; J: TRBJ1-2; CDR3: CASRGEEANYGYTF; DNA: TGTGCCAGCAGAGGGGAAGAGGCTAACTATGGCTACACCTTC
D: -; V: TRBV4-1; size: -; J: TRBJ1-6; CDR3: CASSQTPRTENSPLHF; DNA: TGCGCCAGCAGCCAAACCCCCAGGACAGAAAATTCACCCCTCCACTTT
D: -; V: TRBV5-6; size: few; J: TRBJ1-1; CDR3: CASSSATAFEAFF; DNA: TGTGCCAGCAGCTCGGCGACTGCCTTTGAAGCTTTCTTT
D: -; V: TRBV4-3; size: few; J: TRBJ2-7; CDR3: CASSRDKTYEQYF; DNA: TGCGCCAGCAGCCGGGACAAAACCTACGAGCAGTACTTC
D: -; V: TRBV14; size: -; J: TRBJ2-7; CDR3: CASSQGTQRLSSYEQYF; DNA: TGTGCCAGCAGCCAAGGAACCCAGCGTTTGAGCTCCTACGAGCAGTACTTC
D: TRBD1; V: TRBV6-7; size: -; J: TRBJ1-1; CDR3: CASSLFSDRTGEAFF; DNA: TGTGCCAGCAGTCTTTTTTCCGATCGGACAGGTGAAGCTTTCTTT
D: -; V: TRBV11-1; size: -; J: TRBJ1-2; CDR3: CASSRAGGHGYTF; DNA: TGTGCCAGCAGCCGGGCCGGGGGGCATGGCTACACCTTC
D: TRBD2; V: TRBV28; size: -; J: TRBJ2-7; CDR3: CASRTQRGGSYEQYF; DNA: TGTGCCAGCAGGACTCAGCGGGGGGGCTCCTACGAGCAGTACTTC
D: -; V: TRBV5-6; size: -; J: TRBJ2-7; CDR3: CASSLVGFEQYF; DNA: TGTGCCAGCAGCTTGGTAGGGTTCGAGCAGTACTTC
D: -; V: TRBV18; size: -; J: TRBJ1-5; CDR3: CASSPGVNQPQHF; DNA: TGTGCCAGCTCACCGGGAGTCAATCAGCCCCAGCATTTT
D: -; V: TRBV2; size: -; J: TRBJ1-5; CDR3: CASSEEYGRSNQPQHF; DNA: TGTGCCAGCAGTGAAGAGTATGGCAGAAGCAATCAGCCCCAGCATTTT
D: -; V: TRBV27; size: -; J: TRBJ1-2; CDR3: CATSKQANYGYTF; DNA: TGTGCCACCAGCAAACAAGCTAACTATGGCTACACCTTC
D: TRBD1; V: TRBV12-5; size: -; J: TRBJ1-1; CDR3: CASGLFTGGRTEAFF; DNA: TGTGCTAGTGGTTTGTTCACAGGGGGCAGGACTGAAGCTTTCTTT
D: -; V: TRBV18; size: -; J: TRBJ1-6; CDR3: CASSPGANSPLHF; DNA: TGTGCCAGCTCACCAGGAGCGAATTCACCCCTCCACTTT
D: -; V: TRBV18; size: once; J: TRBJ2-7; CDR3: CASSPGTGTEQYF; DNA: TGTGCCAGCTCACCAGGAACAGGCACCGAGCAGTACTTC
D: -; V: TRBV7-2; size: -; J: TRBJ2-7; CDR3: CASSVNSGTASEQYF; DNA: TGTGCCAGCAGCGTAAACTCCGGGACTGCGTCCGAGCAGTACTTC
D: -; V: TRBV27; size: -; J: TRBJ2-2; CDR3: CASSFSGWNTGELFF; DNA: TGTGCCAGCAGTTTTTCAGGGTGGAACACCGGGGAGCTGTTTTTT
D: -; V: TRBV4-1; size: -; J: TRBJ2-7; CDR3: CASSQDPGSSYEQYF; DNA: TGCGCCAGCAGCCAAGACCCTGGGAGTTCGTACGAGCAGTACTTC
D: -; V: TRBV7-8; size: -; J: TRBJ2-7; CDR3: CASSLGDRRDEQYF; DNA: TGTGCCAGCAGCTTAGGCGACAGGAGGGACGAGCAGTACTTC
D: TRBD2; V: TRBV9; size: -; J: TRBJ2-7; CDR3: CASSVVGCFWSGALQVYEQYF; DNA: TGTGCCAGCAGCGTAGTTGGGTGTTTTTGGAGCGGGGCGCTGCAAGTCTACGAGCAGTACTTC
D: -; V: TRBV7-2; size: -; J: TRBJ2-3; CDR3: CASSSRFRGRNTDTQYF; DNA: TGTGCCAGCAGCTCTCGCTTCAGGGGGAGGAACACAGATACGCAGTATTTT
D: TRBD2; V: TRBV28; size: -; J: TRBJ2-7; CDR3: CASSLSASGGAYEQYF; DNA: TGTGCCAGCAGTTTAAGCGCTAGCGGGGGGGCCTACGAGCAGTACTTC
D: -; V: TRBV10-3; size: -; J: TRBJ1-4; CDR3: CAISGGPSGEKLFF; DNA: TGTGCCATCAGTGGGGGCCCCTCGGGTGAAAAACTGTTTTTT
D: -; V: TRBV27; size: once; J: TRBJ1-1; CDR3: CASSFRGTNTEAFF; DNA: TGTGCCAGCAGTTTTCGGGGAACAAACACTGAAGCTTTCTTT
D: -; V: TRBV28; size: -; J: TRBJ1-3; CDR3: CASSLLKGAGNTIYF; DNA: TGTGCCAGCAGTTTATTAAAGGGCGCTGGAAACACCATATATTTT
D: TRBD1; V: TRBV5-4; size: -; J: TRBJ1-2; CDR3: CASSLGAGGLSGYTF; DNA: TGTGCCAGCAGCTTAGGGGCAGGGGGCCTATCGGGCTACACCTTC